These 16 T cell receptor beta chains originate from one sample sequenced in a study of T cells in localized non-small cell lung cancer. Some clones are missing from TCRdb's copy, which holds only in-frame ones; the method was immunoSEQ multiplex PCR. This table has about 2,500 clones, approximately 31% appearing once. The sample consisted of lung tumor tissue, taken before any cancer treatment. These TCRs come from a female donor aged 60 or older with stage II lung adenocarcinoma.

The V and J genes are TRBV6-8 and TRBJ2-4, with D perhaps matching TRBD1 or TRBD2 (5 bases each). V was pared by 6 bases and J by 8 bases, with 14 bases between. The CDR3 covers 13 residues. The germline V gene encodes CDR1 MNHGY and CDR2 SAAAGT. CDR3 sequence reads: CASSRREGDIQYF. In nucleotides, the CDR3 is TGTGCCAGCAGCCGACGGGAAGGGGACATTCAGTACTTC.

CDR3 nucleotide sequence: TGTGCCAGCATCCGGCATGGGCGCACAGATACGCAGTATTTT. Translating gives CASIRHGRTDTQYF. The chain links TRBV28 to TRBJ2-3; D not resolved. V was trimmed by 7 bases and J by 1 base, leaving 12 bases between them. The CDR3 is 14 amino acids. The germline gives CDR1 MDHEN, CDR2 SYDVKM.

In its sample, this clone is large. The CDR3 DNA sequence: TGTGCCGTCCCTTCTAGCACAGATACGCAGTATTTT. It encodes CAVPSSTDTQYF. V usage is TRBV6-8 and J usage is TRBJ2-3; unclear D gene. CDR1 is MNHGY and CDR2 is SAAAGT in the germline V gene. V gave up 11 bases and J gave up 0 bases, with 9 bases separating them. CDR3 size: 12 residues.

The chain has TRBV5-1 and TRBJ2-5, with D tentatively TRBD1 (6 bases). Trimming cost V 5 bases and J 2 bases, with 19 bases left between them. This CDR3 has 16 amino acids. The germline V gene has CDR1 SGHRS and CDR2 YFSETQ. The CDR3 nucleotides read TGCGCCAGCAGTCGTGGGGAATGGACAGCTCAAGAGACCCAGTACTTC. Amino acids: CASSRGEWTAQETQYF.

The chain links TRBV2 to TRBJ2-7, with 10 nucleotides matching TRBD1. The CDR3 has 14 amino acids. Germline V lookup: CDR1 SNHLY, CDR2 FYNNEI. The J segment lost 3 bases and the V segment lost 6 bases, leaving 5 bases of the junction unmatched. The CDR3 is CASRGTGVLYEQYF. Here the CDR3 DNA reads TGTGCCAGCAGAGGGACAGGGGTTCTCTACGAGCAGTACTTC.

This clone appeared once. The CDR3 is CARRLAGSYNEQFF. CDR3 DNA sequence: TGTGCCAGGAGACTAGCGGGTTCCTACAATGAGCAGTTCTTC. The chain uses TRBV12-5 and TRBJ2-1; 10 bases line up with TRBD2. Per the germline V gene, CDR1 is LGHNT and CDR2 is FRNRAP. The CDR3 is 14 amino acids.

This chain connects TRBV28 to TRBJ1-5; D unresolved. Germline V gene data show CDR1 as MDHEN and CDR2 as SYDVKM. The CDR3 has 12 amino acids. Trimming shortened V by 6 bases and J by 4 bases, and 7 bases separated the two germline ends. DNA of the CDR3: TGTGCCAGCAGACTACAAAATCAGCCCCAGCATTTT. Its translation: CASRLQNQPQHF.

This chain uses TRBV18 with TRBJ1-3; D is unresolved. This CDR3 is built from 14 residues. Germline V CDR1 and CDR2: KGHSH, LQKENI. Trimming removed 6 bases at V and 0 bases at J, with 9 bases between. The CDR3 DNA sequence: TGTGCCAGCTCTCGAGATGCCTCTGGAAACACCATATATTTT. Its translation is CASSRDASGNTIYF.

The rearrangement joins TRBV5-1 to TRBJ1-1; 9 bases map to TRBD1. Trimming took 4 bases from V and 5 from J; bases not matched to a gene: 6. Germline V gene lookup returns CDR1 SGHRS and CDR2 YFSETQ. CDR3 length: 14 amino acids. DNA of the CDR3: TGCGCCAGCAGCGGATTAGACAGGGGGACTGAAGCTTTCTTT. Translation gives CASSGLDRGTEAFF.

By sample share, this clone is large (0.1 to 1%). The V call is TRBV30, the J call TRBJ1-4; a possible D gene is TRBD1 (5 bases). Germline CDR1 reads GTSNPN; CDR2 reads SVGIG (reference sequence). This CDR3 has 13 amino acids. With 1 base removed from V and 5 bases from J, the gap between germline ends came to 8 bases. CDR3 loop: CAWSAGPNEKLFF. The CDR3 DNA reads as TGTGCCTGGAGTGCAGGGCCCAATGAAAAACTGTTTTTT. Drawing the rest from reference TRBV30 and TRBJ1-4, the complete variable domain is SQTIHQWPATLVQPVGSPLSLECTVEGTSNPNLYWYRQAAGRGLQLLFYSVGIGQISSEVPQNLSASRPQDRQFILSSKKLLLSDSGFYLCAWSAGPNEKLFFGSGTQLSVL.

The chain combines TRBV9 with TRBJ2-1; TRBD2 matches 8 bases. The CDR3 consists of 13 residues. The ends lost 8 bases at V and 6 bases at J; junction bases unmatched: 7. The V gene's germline CDR1 is SGDLS and CDR2 YYNGEE. The CDR3 DNA is TGTGCCAGTCAATTGGGGACTAGCAATGAGCAGTTCTTC. Protein sequence: CASQLGTSNEQFF.

This clone is termed medium-sized (0.01 to 0.1%). The CDR3, as DNA: TGTGCCAGCAGCCGCACGACCGGAAGCTCCTATAATTCACCCCTCCACTTT. It specifies CASSRTTGSSYNSPLHF. J is TRBJ1-6 and V is TRBV9; no firm D call. The V end was cut by 4 bases, the J end by 0 bases, with 14 bases between. This CDR3 is built from 17 residues. Germline CDR1 is SGDLS and CDR2 is YYNGEE.

By sample fraction, this clone is large. This chain connects TRBV18 to TRBJ1-1, with D unresolved. V was trimmed by 2 bases and J by 3 bases, leaving 13 bases between them. This CDR3 has 15 amino acids. Germline lookup yields CDR1 KGHSH and CDR2 LQKENI. In nucleotides, the CDR3 is TGTGCCAGCTCACCAGTGTCCGGTAGGGACACTGAAGCTTTCTTT. Translated: CASSPVSGRDTEAFF.

By share, this clone ranks as medium-sized. The rearrangement joins TRBV11-3 to TRBJ1-6, with D unclear. Germline loops: CDR1 SGHNT, CDR2 YENEEA. The CDR3 runs to 17 residues. Trimming cost V 0 bases and J 4 bases, with 13 bases left between them. CDR3 coding DNA: TGTGCCAGCAGCTTAGAGGACTTAAGTAGTTATAATTCACCCCTCCACTTT. Translated, it gives CASSLEDLSSYNSPLHF.

The rearrangement joins TRBV19 to TRBJ1-1; D is unclear. Trimming left V 7 bases short and J 3 bases short, with 9 bases between. The CDR3 has 12 amino acids. Germline V gene sequence: CDR1 LNHDA, CDR2 SQIVND (reference sequence). Here the CDR3 reads CASITGDTEAFF. The CDR3 DNA follows: TGTGCCAGTATCACGGGCGACACTGAAGCTTTCTTT. Full variable domain (remainder filled in from reference TRBV19 and TRBJ1-1): DGGITQSPKYLFRKEGQNVTLSCEQNLNHDAMYWYRQDPGQGLRLIYYSQIVNDFQKGDIAEGYSVSREKKESFPLTVTSAQKNPTAFYLCASITGDTEAFFGQGTRLTVV.

This clone was detected a few times. The chain recombines TRBV6-8 with TRBJ2-3, with a weak D call TRBD2 (6 bases). The CDR3 has 15 amino acids. Looked up from germline, CDR1 is MNHGY and CDR2 is SAAAGT. The V gene lost 7 bases and the J gene lost 0 bases, with 14 bases spanning the gap. Written as DNA, the CDR3 is TGTGCCAGCACTACCGGGGACTCTAGCACAGATACGCAGTATTTT. It encodes CASTTGDSSTDTQYF.